These 13 T cell receptor beta chains share one sample of origin, sequenced in a study of breast tumors, draining lymph nodes, adjacent tissues. Breast cancer patients provided tissue from their axillary draining lymph nodes. TCRdb re-derived calls from the multiplex PCR reads in MiXCR, one entry per CDR3 protein. The sample consists of nearly 200,000 distinct CDR3 sequences, 31% of them appearing once. Material: axillary lymph node tissue. The source of these receptors is a female donor with breast cancer. Some clones in this sample may be carry-over from other donors' samples.

Many counts were recorded for this clonotype. The rearrangement joins TRBV4-1 to TRBJ2-5; 8 bases fit TRBD1. This CDR3 is 16 amino acids long. Germline V lookup: CDR1 MGHRA, CDR2 YSYEKL. With V trimmed by 0 bases and J by 4 bases, 7 bases remained unmatched. CDR3 loop: CASSQDQWTGSETQYF. CDR3 bases: TGCGCCAGCAGCCAAGATCAGTGGACAGGGTCAGAGACCCAGTACTTC.

This clonotype was counted between two and nine times. The chain's CDR3 is CGASGDRTDYSYEQYF. The CDR3 DNA reads TGCGGCGCATCTGGGGACAGGACCGATTACTCCTACGAGCAGTACTTC. The rearrangement joins TRBV29-1 to TRBJ2-7, with 8 bases matching TRBD1. This CDR3 region has 16 residues. Germline V gene sequence: CDR1 SQVTM, CDR2 ANQGSEA.

This clonotype occurred many times. J is TRBJ2-7 and V is TRBV24-1, with 7 bases aligning to TRBD1. CDR1 and CDR2 (germline): KGHDR, SFDVKD. The CDR3 is made up of 11 amino acids. Trimming at V came to 6 bases and at J to 5 bases, leaving 0 bases not matched to a gene. This chain's CDR3 is CATSQGDEQYF. DNA for the CDR3: TGTGCCACCAGTCAGGGGGACGAGCAGTACTTC.

For the CDR3, the DNA is TGTGCCAGCAGATTCCAGACAGCGCGGGTAGAGACCCAGTACTTC. Translating gives CASRFQTARVETQYF. V and J are TRBV5-5 and TRBJ2-5; the D call may be TRBD1 or TRBD2 (5 bases each). CDR3 length: 15 residues. Germline V lookup: CDR1 SGHKS, CDR2 YYEKEE (reference sequence). Between the trimmed V and J ends, which lost 5 bases and 4 bases, there was a span of 18 bases.

In the case of this clonotype: Mismatch with germline at one junction end may stem from a read error. This chain uses TRBV7-2 with TRBJ2-1; D tentatively fits TRBD1 or TRBD2 (6 bases each). Germline lookup yields CDR1 SGHTA and CDR2 FQGNSA. The CDR3 is made up of 17 amino acids. The CDR3 loop is CASSHSGALNSHNEQVF. Written as DNA, the CDR3 is TGTGCCAGCAGCCACTCGGGGGCCCTTAACTCCCACAATGAGCAGGTCTTC.

Many counts were recorded for this clonotype. The chain links TRBV29-1 to TRBJ1-2, with 8 bases fitting TRBD1. The CDR3 is 14 residues long. Germline CDR1 and CDR2: SQVTM and ANQGSEA. The trim removed 1 base at V and 7 bases at J, leaving 8 bases unmatched. In nucleotides, the CDR3 is TGCAGCGTTGAAGTTAGCCAGGGGGCAGGTGGCTACACCTTC. Translated, it gives CSVEVSQGAGGYTF.

This clonotype was counted ten times or more. This sequence joins TRBV7-9 and TRBJ1-4; the D gene is possibly TRBD1 (6 bases). CDR3 size: 14 residues. Trimming removed 3 bases at V and 8 bases at J, with 13 bases between. Germline V gene data show CDR1 as SEHNR and CDR2 as FQNEAQ (reference sequence). In DNA form, the CDR3 reads TGTGCCAGCAGCTTGCAGGGGCGGGTCGAAAAACTGTTTTTT. Translation gives CASSLQGRVEKLFF.

Regarding this clonotype: The CDR3 does not end in the conserved phenylalanine or tryptophan, so this is likely a read error. CDR3 nucleotides: TGTGCCTGGAGGGCGGATGTGGACACCGGGGAGCTGTTTTCT. It codes for CAWRADVDTGELFS. The chain has TRBV30 and TRBJ2-2; no firm D call. Trimming took off 3 bases at V and 3 bases at J, with 11 bases between the two ends. The CDR3 loop spans 14 amino acids. CDR1 and CDR2 from the germline V gene are GTSNPN and SVGIG (reference sequence).

V and J are TRBV10-3 and TRBJ1-1; 7 positions match TRBD1. The V gene end was trimmed by 6 bases and the J gene end by 1 base; junction bases not matched to a gene: 14. Germline loops: CDR1 ENHRY, CDR2 SYGVKD. CDR3 length equals 17 residues. The CDR3 loop is CAIRGETGHRGNTEAFF. CDR3 nucleotide sequence: TGTGCCATCAGGGGGGAGACAGGGCATCGGGGGAACACTGAAGCTTTCTTT.

A few counts support this clonotype. A read error may be the cause here, since a much bigger clone is one base away. V gene TRBV20-1 combines with J gene TRBJ1-6, with D possibly being TRBD1 (6 bases). Trimming took off 0 bases at V and 0 bases at J, with 15 bases between the two ends. In germline, CDR1 is DFQATT, CDR2 SNEGSKA (reference sequence). This CDR3 has 18 residues. This CDR3 reads CSARDWRTATSYNSPLHF. CDR3 DNA sequence: TGCAGTGCTAGAGATTGGCGGACAGCGACCTCCTATAATTCACCCCTCCACTTT.

The chain combines TRBV5-1 with TRBJ2-7, with 9 bases that match TRBD1. This CDR3 is 15 amino acids long. Trimming removed 0 bases from V and 2 bases from J; junction bases left unmatched: 3. The germline CDR1 and CDR2 sequences are SGHRS and YFSETQ. The CDR3 loop reads CASSLATGGPYEQYF. The CDR3 nucleotides are TGCGCCAGCAGCTTGGCGACAGGGGGACCCTACGAGCAGTACTTC.

This clonotype was detected a few times. The rearrangement uses TRBV19 and TRBJ2-4; possibly TRBD1 for D (6 bases). V lost 5 bases to trimming and J lost 3 bases, with 11 bases between them. CDR3 size: 14 residues. CDR1 and CDR2 (germline): LNHDA, SQIVND (reference sequence). CDR3 region: CASSLAGVKNIQYF. The CDR3, as DNA: TGTGCCAGTAGTTTAGCAGGGGTCAAAAACATTCAGTACTTC.

Notes on this clonotype: Possible read error: a much larger clone is one base away. The J gene is TRBJ1-2, the V gene TRBV3-1; D is possibly TRBD1 (5 bases). Trimming pared 6 bases from V and 6 bases from J, leaving 20 bases between. CDR1 is LGHDT, CDR2 YNNKEL, per germline (reference sequence). CDR3 length: 15 residues. The CDR3 protein is CASSYGRGRINGYTF. The CDR3 bases are TGTGCCAGCAGTTACGGACGGGGCCGGATTAATGGCTACACCTTC.